This entry features one TCR beta chain sequence. The data were obtained in a study of CD8+ T cells in alopecia areata. Treatment indicated: oral pan-JAK inhibitor, 5-10 mg twice daily. RNA extraction was followed by reverse transcription into cDNA, which acted as the sequencing template. Sequenced by immunoSEQ multiplex PCR; TCRdb stores in-frame clones only, minus some. The sample shows approximately 210,000 clones, roughly 70% of them seen only once. Germline V lookup: CDR1 SGHRS, CDR2 YFSETQ. V lost 0 bases, J lost 14 bases, and 20 bases lay in between. This CDR3 spans 14 amino acids. Specimen: CD4+ T cells sorted from blood, collected around week 50, from a patient treated with tofacitinib. The chain combines TRBV5-1 with TRBJ1-2; D may be TRBD1 (6 bases). The source is a human donor with alopecia areata. The CDR3 DNA reads TGCGCCAGCAGCTTGGGAACAGGGATAGAGGGGCCAACCTTC. Amino acids: CASSLGTGIEGPTF.